What follows are 16 T cell receptor beta chains derived from one specimen sequenced in a study of shared clonotypes between healthy human individuals. Assay: immunoSEQ multiplex PCR; the TCRdb copy retains only in-frame clones and omits some. This sample carries 1.5 million to 2.5 million clones, about 95% of them seen once, and the ten largest clones take 1.2%. Only CD45RO-negative cells positively selected for CCR7 counted as naive CD8 cells, so terminally differentiated effector memory CD45RA+ cells were excluded. The specimen sequenced was naive CD8+ T cells sorted from blood. The receptor set was obtained from a man aged 18 to 29 in good health.

The chain has TRBV28 and TRBJ1-1, with D perhaps TRBD1 (5 bases). This CDR3 spans 15 amino acids. Per germline, CDR1 MDHEN and CDR2 SYDVKM. Trimming took 3 bases from V and 3 from J, leaving 14 bases between them. The CDR3: CASSFLGPQDTEAFF. The DNA for the CDR3 is TGTGCCAGCAGTTTTTTGGGGCCGCAGGACACTGAAGCTTTCTTT.

This chain joins TRBV19 and TRBJ1-1; D remains unclear. CDR3 size: 14 residues. Trimming cost V 5 bases and J 3 bases, with 13 bases left between them. Germline CDR1 and CDR2: LNHDA and SQIVND (reference sequence). The CDR3 loop is CASSSRGWDTEAFF. The CDR3 region has the DNA TGTGCCAGTAGTTCTCGAGGATGGGACACTGAAGCTTTCTTT.

The chain has TRBV19 and TRBJ1-1; D perhaps matches TRBD1 (5 bases). Per the germline V gene, CDR1 is LNHDA and CDR2 is SQIVND (reference sequence). The CDR3 covers 12 residues. The V gene lost 3 bases and the J gene lost 8 bases, with 10 bases spanning the gap. CDR3 bases: TGTGCCAGTAGTATCGGGGCTGGCGAAGCTTTCTTT. This codes for CASSIGAGEAFF.

J is TRBJ2-1 and V is TRBV7-6; 7 nucleotides line up with TRBD1. The germline V gene has CDR1 SGHVS and CDR2 FNYEAQ. The CDR3 sequence is 13 residues long. V gave up 3 bases and J gave up 9 bases; unmatched junction bases: 5. The CDR3 region has the DNA TGTGCCAGCAGCTTGGCAGGGGGTCCTGAGCAGTTCTTC. This sequence encodes CASSLAGGPEQFF.

This clone was found once. The chain carries TRBV5-3 and TRBJ2-7; D tentatively fits TRBD1 or TRBD2 (5 bases each). TRBV5-3 is sorted into the ORF group, with uncertain function. The germline V and J ends were trimmed by 5 bases and 0 bases, with 15 bases remaining between them. The CDR3 contains 15 residues. The CDR3 region has the DNA TGTGCCAGAAGAGAGGGGCTAGTAAGCTCCTACGAGCAGTACTTC. It encodes CARREGLVSSYEQYF.

The genes are TRBV4-3 and TRBJ2-1; no clear D. This CDR3 region has 15 residues. Germline V gene lookup returns CDR1 LGHNA and CDR2 YSLEER. Trimming removed 0 bases at V and 2 bases at J, with 8 bases between. The CDR3 is CASSQDLGTYNEQFF. CDR3 nucleotides: TGCGCCAGCAGCCAAGATCTCGGCACCTACAATGAGCAGTTCTTC.

The rearrangement links TRBV27 to TRBJ2-7, with D possibly TRBD2 on 5 matching bases. V lost 4 bases, J lost 2 bases, and 18 bases lay in between. The CDR3 runs 16 residues. Germline CDR1 and CDR2: MNHEY and SMNVEV (reference sequence). DNA of the CDR3: TGTGCCAGCAGTTCCTTTCCGACGGGATCCCCCTACGAGCAGTACTTC. Encoded protein: CASSSFPTGSPYEQYF.

The V gene is TRBV13, the J gene TRBJ2-2; D not resolved. The V and J ends lost 5 bases and 3 bases respectively, with 16 bases between them. CDR1 is PRHDT, CDR2 FYEKMQ, per germline (reference sequence). CDR3 size: 16 residues. This chain's CDR3 is CASSPAGRRYTGELFF. As DNA, the CDR3 is TGTGCCAGCAGCCCGGCCGGACGGAGATACACCGGGGAGCTGTTTTTT. The whole variable domain, remainder taken from reference TRBV13 and TRBJ2-2, is AAGVIQSPRHLIKEKRETATLKCYPIPRHDTVYWYQQGPGQDPQFLISFYEKMQSDKGSIPDRFSAQQFSDYHSELNMSSLELGDSALYFCASSPAGRRYTGELFFGEGSRLTVL.

V and J are TRBV7-9 and TRBJ2-3; 12 nucleotides line up with TRBD2. Germline V gene data show CDR1 as SEHNR and CDR2 as FQNEAQ (reference sequence). J was trimmed by 4 bases and V by 5 bases; bases with no gene match: 7. The CDR3 runs 16 residues. CDR3 DNA sequence: TGTGCCAGCAGCCTGCCTAGCGGGAGGGCCGCAGATACGCAGTATTTT. Translation gives CASSLPSGRAADTQYF.

This clone was counted a single time. The V gene is TRBV11-2, the J gene TRBJ2-7; D is ambiguous. Between the trimmed V and J ends, which lost 3 bases and 4 bases, there was a span of 4 bases. The CDR3 loop spans 11 amino acids. Germline loops: CDR1 SGHAT, CDR2 FQNNGV. CDR3 in amino acids: CASSFLYEQYF. The CDR3 nucleotides read TGTGCCAGCAGCTTCCTTTACGAGCAGTACTTC. Full variable domain (rest looked up from reference TRBV11-2 and TRBJ2-7): EAGVAQSPRYKIIEKRQSVAFWCNPISGHATLYWYQQILGQGPKLLIQFQNNGVVDDSQLPKDRFSAERLKGVDSTLKIQPAKLEDSAVYLCASSFLYEQYFGPGTRLTVT.

The chain links TRBV2 to TRBJ2-1; D gene ambiguous. The germline V and J ends were trimmed by 3 bases and 0 bases, with 6 bases remaining between them. Germline-derived CDR1 and CDR2 are SNHLY and FYNNEI. This CDR3 is 14 amino acids long. The CDR3 sequence: CASSEDPSYNEQFF. CDR3 coding DNA: TGTGCCAGCAGTGAGGACCCCTCCTACAATGAGCAGTTCTTC. Variable domain in full (rest from reference TRBV2 and TRBJ2-1): EPEVTQTPSHQVTQMGQEVILRCVPISNHLYFYWYRQILGQKVEFLVSFYNNEISEKSEIFDDQFSVERPDGSNFTLKIRSTKLEDSAMYFCASSEDPSYNEQFFGPGTRLTVL.

The chain combines TRBV9 with TRBJ2-3, with 11 positions matching TRBD2. The CDR3 contains 16 residues. The V gene end was trimmed by 3 bases and the J gene end by 5 bases; junction bases not matched to a gene: 8. Looked up from germline, CDR1 is SGDLS and CDR2 is YYNGEE. The CDR3 protein is CASSETGGTSGDTQYF. Written as DNA, the CDR3 is TGTGCCAGCAGCGAGACTGGCGGGACTAGCGGAGATACGCAGTATTTT.

V gene TRBV6-6 combines with J gene TRBJ2-7, with D possibly TRBD1 on 5 matching bases. Germline V gene lookup returns CDR1 MNHNY and CDR2 SVGAGI (reference sequence). Trimming took off 0 bases at V and 5 bases at J, with 14 bases between the two ends. CDR3 size: 15 residues. The CDR3 nucleotides are TGTGCCAGCAGTTACTCGAACGCCAGGGCCCACGAGCAGTACTTC. Its protein is CASSYSNARAHEQYF.

The chain employs TRBV7-2 and TRBJ2-7; D remains ambiguous. The germline V gene has CDR1 SGHTA and CDR2 FQGNSA. V lost 2 bases and J 3 bases, leaving 8 bases between the germline ends. The CDR3 is made up of 13 amino acids. The CDR3 loop reads CASSLIVDYEQYF. The CDR3 bases are TGTGCCAGCAGCTTAATCGTTGACTACGAGCAGTACTTC. The full variable domain, with the rest looked up from reference TRBV7-2 and TRBJ2-7, is GAGVSQSPSNKVTEKGKDVELRCDPISGHTALYWYRQSLGQGLEFLIYFQGNSAPDKSGLPSDRFSAERTGGSVSTLTIQRTQQEDSAVYLCASSLIVDYEQYFGPGTRLTVT.

Note on this clone: Different DNA sequences within this sample yield the same CDR3. V is TRBV9 and J is TRBJ2-7; perhaps TRBD2 as D (5 bases). Germline V lookup: CDR1 SGDLS, CDR2 YYNGEE. This CDR3 contains 14 residues. Trimming removed 0 bases at V and 1 base at J, with 8 bases between. The CDR3 reads CASSVEPGSYEQYF. In nucleotides, the CDR3 is TGTGCCAGCAGCGTAGAACCGGGATCCTACGAGCAGTACTTC.

The V and J genes are TRBV27 and TRBJ1-5, with 9 positions matching TRBD1. Germline trimming cut 2 bases from V and 9 bases from J; bases unmatched to any gene: 5. CDR1 and CDR2 from the germline V gene are MNHEY and SMNVEV (reference sequence). The CDR3 spans 14 residues. The DNA of the CDR3 is TGTGCCAGCAGTTTAGGGACAGGGTTTCGGCCCCAGCATTTT. This gives the protein CASSLGTGFRPQHF.